The entry that follows covers one T cell receptor (beta chain) sequence. Its antigen is still unknown. The sample originates from a study of T cell responses to AZD1222 COVID-19 vaccine. Study-wide results and limits: Most donors were white British, females outnumbered males, and clonal diversity was possibly underestimated. Only after the peak T cell response were repertoires sampled. Spike-specific TCRs gained breadth and depth after people received two AZD1222 doses.

Assay used: immunoSEQ multiplex PCR; TCRdb lists only in-frame clones, some missing. Of 53,000 or so clones in the sample, around 85% were seen once. CDR3 length equals 14 residues. V lost 4 bases and J lost 2; bases outside the gene matches: 6. Per the germline V gene, CDR1 is SGDLS and CDR2 is YYNGEE. Specimen: peripheral blood, collected on day 0 of MenACWY control vaccination. This TCR came from an adult in good health. The rearrangement uses TRBV9 and TRBJ2-7; 7 nucleotides match TRBD2. CDR3 protein: CASSQTSVPYEQYF. CDR3 coding DNA: TGTGCCAGCAGCCAAACTAGCGTGCCCTACGAGCAGTACTTC.